Listed below are T cell receptor beta chains from one sample, sequenced in a study of shared clonotypes between healthy human individuals. The method was immunoSEQ multiplex PCR; TCRdb's version includes in-frame clones alone and lacks a portion of them. In the table there are approximately 1,500,000 clones, roughly 95% of which are singletons. Sample: naive CD4+ T cells sorted from blood. The receptors were gathered from a man aged 30-40 years in good health. Both conserved end residues are part of each CDR3. D genes are given only for firm matches. Clone size, where shown, is once, few, many, or a class for clones that have expanded.

CDR3: CASSSGRANGDTQYF
DNA: TGTGCCAGCAGCTCCGGGAGGGCCAATGGGGATACGCAGTATTTT
D: TRBD2
V: TRBV7-9
size: NA
J: TRBJ2-3

CDR3: CASGLPLAGRTDTQYF
DNA: TGTGCTAGTGGTTTGCCGCTAGCGGGGCGCACAGATACGCAGTATTTT
D: TRBD2
V: TRBV12-5
size: NA
J: TRBJ2-3

CDR3: CASSTRTGSGTDTQYF
DNA: TGTGCCAGCAGCACACGAACCGGTTCAGGGACAGATACGCAGTATTTT
D: NA
V: TRBV11-2
size: NA
J: TRBJ2-3

CDR3: CASSPLTAGYGYTF
DNA: TGCGCCAGCAGTCCTTTGACGGCTGGCTATGGCTACACCTTC
D: NA
V: TRBV5-1
size: NA
J: TRBJ1-2

CDR3: CAWSGTGVHQPQHF
DNA: TGTGCCTGGAGTGGCACAGGGGTCCATCAGCCCCAGCATTTT
D: TRBD1
V: TRBV30
size: few
J: TRBJ1-5

CDR3: CAISESLAGGTGELFF
DNA: TGTGCCATCAGTGAGTCACTAGCGGGAGGTACCGGGGAGCTGTTTTTT
D: TRBD2
V: TRBV10-3
size: NA
J: TRBJ2-2

CDR3: CSAGVADTQYF
DNA: TGCAGTGCTGGGGTAGCAGATACGCAGTATTTT
D: NA
V: TRBV20-1
size: few
J: TRBJ2-3

CDR3: CSPLGGSETQYF
DNA: TGCAGCCCGCTAGGGGGTTCGGAGACCCAGTACTTC
D: NA
V: TRBV29-1
size: NA
J: TRBJ2-5

CDR3: CASSFDRGDNYGYTF
DNA: TGTGCCAGCAGCTTTGATAGGGGCGATAACTATGGCTACACCTTC
D: NA
V: TRBV7-3
size: NA
J: TRBJ1-2

CDR3: CASSTGTSDYNEQFF
DNA: TGCGCCAGCAGCACCGGGACTAGCGATTACAATGAGCAGTTCTTC
D: TRBD2
V: TRBV4-3
size: NA
J: TRBJ2-1

CDR3: CATTKPTGLADEQFF
DNA: TGTGCCACCACCAAACCCACAGGGCTAGCCGATGAGCAGTTCTTC
D: NA
V: TRBV28
size: NA
J: TRBJ2-1

CDR3: CASSPRRNTEAFF
DNA: TGTGCCAGCAGTCCTCGACGGAACACTGAAGCTTTCTTT
D: NA
V: TRBV6-5
size: NA
J: TRBJ1-1

CDR3: CASSIPRGKAKNIQYF
DNA: TGTGCCAGTAGTATCCCTCGGGGTAAAGCCAAAAACATTCAGTACTTC
D: NA
V: TRBV19
size: NA
J: TRBJ2-4

CDR3: CASSLLSKYGELFF
DNA: TGTGCCAGCAGCCTCCTGTCGAAGTACGGGGAGCTGTTTTTT
D: NA
V: TRBV14
size: NA
J: TRBJ2-2

CDR3: CATVTGTGESVGELFF
DNA: TGTGCCACCGTTACCGGGACAGGGGAATCTGTCGGGGAGCTGTTTTTT
D: TRBD1
V: TRBV7-9
size: NA
J: TRBJ2-2

CDR3: CASYDRGIFNTGELFF
DNA: TGTGCCAGCTATGACAGGGGAATATTTAACACCGGGGAGCTGTTTTTT
D: TRBD1
V: TRBV2
size: once
J: TRBJ2-2

CDR3: CASSKTGRIRTNQPQHF
DNA: TGTGCCAGCAGCAAGACAGGGAGAATTAGAACAAATCAGCCCCAGCATTTT
D: TRBD1
V: TRBV28
size: NA
J: TRBJ1-5

CDR3: CASSIRRQGPYEQYF
DNA: TGTGCCAGTAGTATCCGGAGACAGGGCCCTTACGAGCAGTACTTC
D: TRBD1
V: TRBV19
size: once
J: TRBJ2-7

CDR3: CASSPKTRAAYEQYF
DNA: TGTGCCAGCTCACCCAAGACTAGGGCAGCCTACGAGCAGTACTTC
D: NA
V: TRBV18
size: NA
J: TRBJ2-7

CDR3: CASRQGETQYF
DNA: TGTGCCAGCAGACAGGGGGAGACCCAGTACTTC
D: TRBD1
V: TRBV6-5
size: NA
J: TRBJ2-5

CDR3: CASSLTTGELFF
DNA: TGCGCCAGCAGCTTGACCACCGGGGAGCTGTTTTTT
D: NA
V: TRBV5-1
size: few
J: TRBJ2-2

CDR3: CASSPPGSTYEQYF
DNA: TGTGCCAGCTCACCACCGGGCAGCACCTACGAGCAGTACTTC
D: NA
V: TRBV18
size: NA
J: TRBJ2-7

CDR3: CASSIGRQETQYF
DNA: TGTGCCAGTAGTATCGGTAGACAAGAGACCCAGTACTTC
D: NA
V: TRBV19
size: NA
J: TRBJ2-5

CDR3: CASRLAGTTHEQYF
DNA: TGTGCCAGCCGACTAGCGGGGACCACCCACGAGCAGTACTTC
D: TRBD2
V: TRBV19
size: once
J: TRBJ2-7

CDR3: CASSEVEYQETQYF
DNA: TGTGCCAGCAGTGAGGTAGAGTACCAAGAGACCCAGTACTTC
D: NA
V: TRBV2
size: NA
J: TRBJ2-5

CDR3: CASSLGHSYEQYF
DNA: TGTGCCAGCAGCTTAGGACACAGCTACGAGCAGTACTTC
D: NA
V: TRBV11-3
size: NA
J: TRBJ2-7

CDR3: CSVVPSSFQETQYF
DNA: TGCAGCGTTGTTCCGTCTAGCTTTCAAGAGACCCAGTACTTC
D: NA
V: TRBV29-1
size: NA
J: TRBJ2-5

CDR3: CASSQDIIGGPQETQYF
DNA: TGCGCCAGCAGCCAAGATATTATTGGGGGACCCCAAGAGACCCAGTACTTC
D: NA
V: TRBV4-1
size: NA
J: TRBJ2-5

CDR3: CASSWGTFIETQYF
DNA: TGTGCCAGCAGTTGGGGGACCTTTATTGAGACCCAGTACTTC
D: NA
V: TRBV28
size: NA
J: TRBJ2-5

CDR3: CASSLEVRGNTIYF
DNA: TGTGCCAGCAGCTTGGAAGTCAGGGGAAACACCATATATTTT
D: NA
V: TRBV5-5
size: NA
J: TRBJ1-3

CDR3: CASSLASANYGYTF
DNA: TGTGCCAGCAGCTTAGCTTCCGCTAACTATGGCTACACCTTC
D: NA
V: TRBV7-8
size: NA
J: TRBJ1-2

CDR3: CASSAVHRTDTQYF
DNA: TGCGCCAGCAGTGCCGTCCACCGCACAGATACGCAGTATTTT
D: NA
V: TRBV10-1
size: NA
J: TRBJ2-3

CDR3: CAISEPFKQKHYGYTF
DNA: TGTGCCATCAGTGAGCCGTTTAAACAGAAACACTATGGCTACACCTTC
D: NA
V: TRBV10-3
size: NA
J: TRBJ1-2

CDR3: CASSLNPLAGGNSYEQYF
DNA: TGCGCCAGCAGCTTGAACCCTCTGGCAGGGGGCAACTCCTACGAGCAGTACTTC
D: TRBD1
V: TRBV5-1
size: NA
J: TRBJ2-7

CDR3: CASSELGTANTEAFF
DNA: TGTGCCAGCAGTGAGTTGGGGACGGCGAACACTGAAGCTTTCTTT
D: NA
V: TRBV2
size: NA
J: TRBJ1-1

CDR3: CASSPRLAASPGEFF
DNA: TGTGCCAGCAGCCCAAGACTAGCTGCTTCGCCCGGGGAGTTCTTC
D: TRBD2
V: TRBV5-4
size: NA
J: TRBJ2-1

CDR3: CASSLQGAWSGYTF
DNA: TGTGCCAGCAGCTTGCAAGGGGCCTGGAGTGGCTACACCTTC
D: NA
V: TRBV5-6
size: once
J: TRBJ1-2

CDR3: CASREVTSEFEQFF
DNA: TGTGCCAGCAGGGAGGTTACTAGCGAGTTTGAGCAGTTCTTC
D: TRBD2
V: TRBV2
size: NA
J: TRBJ2-1

CDR3: CASTPRAGNQETQYF
DNA: TGTGCCAGCACCCCGCGGGCGGGCAACCAAGAGACCCAGTACTTC
D: NA
V: TRBV7-2
size: NA
J: TRBJ2-5

CDR3: CASSLQGTGVGEQYF
DNA: TGTGCCAGCAGCCTGCAGGGGACGGGGGTCGGGGAGCAGTACTTC
D: NA
V: TRBV7-2
size: NA
J: TRBJ2-7

CDR3: CASSGDNRDFYHLRSYNEQFF
DNA: TGTGCCAGCAGCGGGGACAACCGGGACTTCTATCACCTTCGATCCTACAATGAGCAGTTCTTC
D: NA
V: TRBV9
size: NA
J: TRBJ2-1

CDR3: CASSATSAYEQYF
DNA: TGTGCCAGCAGTGCAACTAGCGCCTACGAGCAGTACTTC
D: TRBD2
V: TRBV28
size: NA
J: TRBJ2-7

CDR3: CASSSGPTGVNTEAFF
DNA: TGTGCCAGCAGCTCGGGGCCTACAGGAGTGAACACTGAAGCTTTCTTT
D: NA
V: TRBV5-6
size: NA
J: TRBJ1-1

CDR3: CASSLTGSYNEQFF
DNA: TGTGCCAGCAGTTTAACCGGGTCCTACAATGAGCAGTTCTTC
D: NA
V: TRBV28
size: NA
J: TRBJ2-1

CDR3: CASSSRPTSGYEQYF
DNA: TGTGCCAGCAGTTCAAGGCCAACTAGCGGCTACGAGCAGTACTTC
D: TRBD2
V: TRBV28
size: NA
J: TRBJ2-7

CDR3: CASSLGALANTGELFF
DNA: TGTGCCAGCAGCTTAGGGGCCTTAGCGAACACCGGGGAGCTGTTTTTT
D: NA
V: TRBV11-2
size: NA
J: TRBJ2-2

CDR3: CASRGSPGTYSNQPQHF
DNA: TGTGCCAGCAGAGGGTCCCCGGGAACTTATAGCAATCAGCCCCAGCATTTT
D: NA
V: TRBV5-5
size: NA
J: TRBJ1-5

CDR3: CASSILSTPEQYF
DNA: TGTGCCAGTAGTATCTTAAGTACTCCGGAACAGTACTTC
D: NA
V: TRBV19
size: once
J: TRBJ2-7

CDR3: CATGYGPIRETQYF
DNA: TGTGCCACGGGGTACGGACCCATAAGGGAGACCCAGTACTTC
D: NA
V: TRBV7-2
size: NA
J: TRBJ2-5